This T cell receptor beta chain was profiled in a study of cytomegalovirus exposure and HLA in healthy donors (dated by TCRdb to about 2017). Broadly, across the study: A later analysis indicated that the 120 or so validation repertoires were generated on the platform also employed for the approximately 690 repertoires of the first cohort. High-throughput TCR immunosequencing, statistical association of individual TCRs with disease status, and machine learning were combined to predict cytomegalovirus infection status. In addition to the first cohort of around 670 subjects, a separate validation cohort of some 120 different subjects was used. The study aimed to test whether signatures of past pathogen exposure could be identified by cataloging public T cell receptors.

General findings and caveats noted by the study authors: It was suggested by the authors that the approach could potentially be generalized to other disease states and immunological phenotypes. A total of fewer than 200 TCR beta chains were listed by the study as associated with cytomegalovirus. While some public TCRs were present in many individuals, most TCR sequences turned up only very rarely across donors. All 120 or so repertoires were used to score co-occurrence in the validation cohort in a later analysis, because that analysis had no HLA typing for the cohort. In vitro tests confirmed that three of the cytomegalovirus-associated TCR beta chains recognize cytomegalovirus antigens. Of the cluster scores, about 94% were above 0 in a later analysis, which found that TCRs clustered in the first cohort also tended to co-occur in the 95 to 150 validation repertoires. The classifier was reported to diagnose cytomegalovirus status with high specificity and sensitivity in both the original and validation cohorts.

Separate from the roughly 630-subject first cohort, the validation cohort of about 110 subjects was the group to which the donors belonged. Library preparation employed the immunoSEQ multiplex PCR assay. For the original study's pipeline: To diagnose cytomegalovirus status from the catalog of TCR beta chain sequences, a statistical classification framework was built. The clones in this table, taken by TCRdb from immuneACCESS, are in-frame only. Not every clone is retained; where verified, under half of the shortfall comes from an unresolved V gene, and the cause of the rest is unknown. The V and J calls and clone size are taken from that table; D and trimming were inferred from the DNA. This sample comprises approximately 130,000 clones, roughly 89% of them detected only once. The top ten clonotypes cover 1.5% to 2% of the sample. Regarding this clone: Its antigen target is currently unknown. Base qualities are not provided; no much larger clone lies one nucleotide away.

The clonotype comes from a woman younger than 30 in good health and CMV-seronegative. The material sequenced was PBMCs.

The nucleotide sequence is TGTGCCAGCAGTTACTCCCCAGGGGGAACCTACGAGCAGTACTTC. It translates to CASSYSPGGTYEQYF. The receptor chain draws on TRBV6-6 and TRBJ2-7; 7 bases in the junction line up with TRBD1. V is cut back by 0 bases and J by 2 bases, with 4 bases in the junction unmatched. From a lookup of the germline V gene (reference sequence), CDR1 and CDR2 are MNHNY and SVGAGI. The cysteine opens and the phenylalanine closes a CDR3 of 15 amino acids. Only CDR3 DNA remains: 45 bases, in frame from the first base.